A selection of T cell receptor beta chains follows, all from one sample in a study of blood T cell repertoires in COVID-19. The method was immunoSEQ multiplex PCR; TCRdb's version includes in-frame clones alone and lacks a portion of them. This table has approximately 39,000 clones, 94% appearing once. Source material: peripheral blood. The receptors here all came from a human donor with active COVID-19. The donor label of this sample is uncertain. CDR3s include the opening cysteine and the closing phenylalanine or tryptophan. D genes are given only for firm matches. Rows may omit the clone size; those that give it use once, few, many or a size class.

d_gene: TRBD2
v_gene: TRBV24-1
j_gene: TRBJ2-3
abundance: NA
CDR3nt: TGTGCCACCAGTGATCCGGGGGGGGCAGGGGATACGCAGTATTTT
CDR3aa: CATSDPGGAGDTQYF

d_gene: TRBD2
v_gene: TRBV5-4
j_gene: TRBJ2-5
abundance: NA
CDR3nt: TGTGCCAGCAGCTTGGAACTAGCGGGCCAAGAGACCCAGTACTTC
CDR3aa: CASSLELAGQETQYF

d_gene: NA
v_gene: TRBV27
j_gene: TRBJ2-6
abundance: NA
CDR3nt: TGTGCCAGCAGTTTATCGATAAGGGGCAGGGTATATGTTGTTGGGGCCAACGTCCTGACTTTC
CDR3aa: CASSLSIRGRVYVVGANVLTF

d_gene: TRBD2
v_gene: TRBV7-2
j_gene: TRBJ2-7
abundance: NA
CDR3nt: TGTGCCACCACGGGGGTAGCGGGAACGAGGAACGAGCAGTACTTC
CDR3aa: CATTGVAGTRNEQYF

d_gene: TRBD2
v_gene: TRBV19
j_gene: TRBJ2-3
abundance: NA
CDR3nt: TGTGCCAGTAGTATACGACTAGCGGGAGGGGCCTACACAGATACGCAGTATTTT
CDR3aa: CASSIRLAGGAYTDTQYF

d_gene: NA
v_gene: TRBV7-2
j_gene: TRBJ2-1
abundance: NA
CDR3nt: TGTGCCAGCAGCCCCTGGACTTTCTACAATGAGCAGTTCTTC
CDR3aa: CASSPWTFYNEQFF

d_gene: NA
v_gene: TRBV6-4
j_gene: TRBJ2-3
abundance: NA
CDR3nt: TGTGCCAGCAGTTCTAGCCGGGAATCTAGCACAGATACGCAGTATTTT
CDR3aa: CASSSSRESSTDTQYF

d_gene: TRBD1
v_gene: TRBV5-1
j_gene: TRBJ1-6
abundance: NA
CDR3nt: TGCGCCAGCCGGCCAGTAGGACAGGGTTATAATTCACCCCTCCACTTT
CDR3aa: CASRPVGQGYNSPLHF

d_gene: NA
v_gene: TRBV3-1/TRBV3-2
j_gene: TRBJ2-7
abundance: NA
CDR3nt: TGTGCCAGCAGCCCAAGCGTTCTGGGCGAGCAGTACTTC
CDR3aa: CASSPSVLGEQYF

d_gene: TRBD1
v_gene: TRBV7-8
j_gene: TRBJ1-1
abundance: NA
CDR3nt: TGTGCCAGCAGCTCGCAGACAGGGGGCACTGAAGCTTTCTTT
CDR3aa: CASSSQTGGTEAFF

d_gene: TRBD1
v_gene: TRBV19
j_gene: TRBJ1-1
abundance: NA
CDR3nt: TGTGCCAGTAGTATGAAATCGACAGGGGGGGACACTGAAGCTTTCTTT
CDR3aa: CASSMKSTGGDTEAFF

d_gene: NA
v_gene: TRBV4-3
j_gene: TRBJ1-2
abundance: NA
CDR3nt: TGCGCCAGCAGCCAAGATCCCTACAGAAGCGGCTACACCTTC
CDR3aa: CASSQDPYRSGYTF

d_gene: NA
v_gene: TRBV19
j_gene: TRBJ2-2
abundance: NA
CDR3nt: TGTGCCAGTAGTATACTCACCGGGGAGCTGTTTTTT
CDR3aa: CASSILTGELFF

d_gene: TRBD1
v_gene: TRBV7-2
j_gene: TRBJ1-2
abundance: NA
CDR3nt: TGTGCCAGCAGCTTAGTTCAGGGACAGGGCGTCTACACCTTC
CDR3aa: CASSLVQGQGVYTF

d_gene: TRBD1
v_gene: TRBV4-1
j_gene: TRBJ2-7
abundance: NA
CDR3nt: TGCGCCAGCAGCCAAGATAGGTTCGGGGACAGGGGTAACGAGCAGTACTTC
CDR3aa: CASSQDRFGDRGNEQYF

d_gene: NA
v_gene: TRBV19
j_gene: TRBJ1-5
abundance: NA
CDR3nt: TGTGCCAGTAGTATCCCGGGACTTAGGGATCAGCCCCAGCATTTT
CDR3aa: CASSIPGLRDQPQHF

d_gene: TRBD1
v_gene: TRBV4-3
j_gene: TRBJ1-1
abundance: NA
CDR3nt: TGCGCCAGCAGCCAAGACCCGGGACAGGCCCCAGGGGGCACTGAAGCTTTCTTT
CDR3aa: CASSQDPGQAPGGTEAFF

d_gene: NA
v_gene: TRBV5-1
j_gene: TRBJ1-2
abundance: NA
CDR3nt: TGCGCCAGCAGCTTGGCGGGGTTCAGTGGCTACACCTTC
CDR3aa: CASSLAGFSGYTF

d_gene: TRBD1
v_gene: TRBV5-1
j_gene: TRBJ2-2
abundance: NA
CDR3nt: TGCGCCAGCAGCTTTGAAAGTTGGTTCGGGACAGGGGACGGGGAGCTGTTTTTT
CDR3aa: CASSFESWFGTGDGELFF

d_gene: TRBD1
v_gene: TRBV4-2
j_gene: TRBJ2-7
abundance: NA
CDR3nt: TGTGCCAGCAGCCAAGAGGCCGGGGACAGGGGCTACGAGCAGTACTTC
CDR3aa: CASSQEAGDRGYEQYF

d_gene: NA
v_gene: TRBV5-1
j_gene: TRBJ2-6
abundance: once
CDR3nt: TGCGCCAGCAGCACCGGACAGCCACTCGGCGGGGCCAACGTCCTGACTTTC
CDR3aa: CASSTGQPLGGANVLTF

d_gene: NA
v_gene: TRBV6-5
j_gene: TRBJ1-1
abundance: NA
CDR3nt: TGTGGGGTCAAACGACCCGAGGCCACTGAAGCTTTCTTT
CDR3aa: CGVKRPEATEAFF

d_gene: TRBD2
v_gene: TRBV27
j_gene: TRBJ2-2
abundance: NA
CDR3nt: TGTGCCAGCCCTGGGGGGGGTCTCAGAACTCCCCTAATAGTCACCGGGGAGCTGTTTTTT
CDR3aa: CASPGGGLRTPLIVTGELFF

d_gene: NA
v_gene: TRBV11-3
j_gene: TRBJ2-7
abundance: NA
CDR3nt: TGTGCCAGCAGCGTAGGGTATCACACGGAGCAGTACTTC
CDR3aa: CASSVGYHTEQYF

d_gene: NA
v_gene: TRBV12-3/TRBV12-4
j_gene: TRBJ2-2
abundance: NA
CDR3nt: TGTGCCAGCAGTTTCGGGAACACCGGGGAGCTGTTTTTT
CDR3aa: CASSFGNTGELFF

d_gene: NA
v_gene: TRBV29-1
j_gene: TRBJ1-3
abundance: NA
CDR3nt: TGCAGCGTCGATCTTCAGGGTGGCACCATATATTTT
CDR3aa: CSVDLQGGTIYF

d_gene: NA
v_gene: TRBV14
j_gene: TRBJ1-6
abundance: NA
CDR3nt: TGTGCCAGCACCAAAGTCCCACCGGGAAGCTATAATTCACCCCTCCACTTT
CDR3aa: CASTKVPPGSYNSPLHF

d_gene: TRBD1
v_gene: TRBV9
j_gene: TRBJ2-7
abundance: few
CDR3nt: TGTGCCAGCAGCGGCACGACAGGGGGCGCCGGCGAGCAGTACTTC
CDR3aa: CASSGTTGGAGEQYF

d_gene: TRBD1
v_gene: TRBV3-1/TRBV3-2
j_gene: TRBJ1-1
abundance: NA
CDR3nt: TGTGCCAGTAACTACAGGGGGAGAGAAGGTGAAGCTTTCTTT
CDR3aa: CASNYRGREGEAFF

d_gene: NA
v_gene: TRBV6-5
j_gene: TRBJ1-6
abundance: NA
CDR3nt: TGTGCCAGCAGTTACTCCGGGGGTAACAATTCACCCCTCCACTTT
CDR3aa: CASSYSGGNNSPLHF

d_gene: NA
v_gene: TRBV6-4
j_gene: TRBJ2-6
abundance: NA
CDR3nt: TGTGCCAGCAGTGTGGGGCAGTTCTTAAACTCTGGGGCCAACGTCCTGACTTTC
CDR3aa: CASSVGQFLNSGANVLTF

d_gene: TRBD2
v_gene: TRBV7-2
j_gene: TRBJ2-1
abundance: NA
CDR3nt: TGTGCCAGCACAAACATTGCGGCTAGCGGGAGCCATGAGCAGTTCTTC
CDR3aa: CASTNIAASGSHEQFF

d_gene: NA
v_gene: TRBV10-3
j_gene: TRBJ2-3
abundance: medium-sized
CDR3nt: TGTGCCATCAGGGAGGGGGAGGAAGATACGCAGTATTTT
CDR3aa: CAIREGEEDTQYF

d_gene: NA
v_gene: TRBV11-2
j_gene: TRBJ1-4
abundance: NA
CDR3nt: TGTGCCAGCAGCCCCCTCGGCAGGGTCAATGAAAAACTGTTTTTT
CDR3aa: CASSPLGRVNEKLFF

d_gene: NA
v_gene: TRBV12-3/TRBV12-4
j_gene: TRBJ1-5
abundance: NA
CDR3nt: TGTGCCAGCCAGGCCCAGGGCAATCAGCCCCAGCATTTT
CDR3aa: CASQAQGNQPQHF

d_gene: TRBD1
v_gene: TRBV7-9
j_gene: TRBJ2-7
abundance: NA
CDR3nt: TGTGCCAGCAGACCGGGACAGTACCACGAGCAGTACTTC
CDR3aa: CASRPGQYHEQYF

d_gene: NA
v_gene: TRBV2
j_gene: TRBJ2-5
abundance: NA
CDR3nt: TGTGCCAGCAGTGAATCTGGACAGAGGGTAGAGACCCAGTACTTC
CDR3aa: CASSESGQRVETQYF

d_gene: NA
v_gene: TRBV4-1
j_gene: TRBJ2-5
abundance: NA
CDR3nt: TGCGCCAGCAGCCAAACAGGCACCCCTTCGATCGGGGAGACCCAGTACTTC
CDR3aa: CASSQTGTPSIGETQYF

d_gene: NA
v_gene: TRBV4-1
j_gene: TRBJ1-1
abundance: NA
CDR3nt: TGCGCCAGCAGCCAAGATCCGGGTGGTGAAGCTTTCTTT
CDR3aa: CASSQDPGGEAFF

d_gene: NA
v_gene: TRBV9
j_gene: TRBJ1-5
abundance: NA
CDR3nt: TGTGCCAGCAGCAAAGACAACAGGGTTTGGCAGCCCCAGCATTTT
CDR3aa: CASSKDNRVWQPQHF

d_gene: NA
v_gene: TRBV28
j_gene: TRBJ2-5
abundance: NA
CDR3nt: TGTGCCAGCACGCCTCAAGGAGGGCGAGAGACCCAGTACTTC
CDR3aa: CASTPQGGRETQYF

d_gene: TRBD1
v_gene: TRBV7-9
j_gene: TRBJ1-1
abundance: NA
CDR3nt: TGTGCCAGCAGTTTGGGACAGGGTAACACTGAAGCTTTCTTT
CDR3aa: CASSLGQGNTEAFF

d_gene: NA
v_gene: TRBV27
j_gene: TRBJ2-7
abundance: NA
CDR3nt: TGTGCCAGCAGTTTCAGATTAAAAGTCTTCTCCTACGAGCAGTACTTC
CDR3aa: CASSFRLKVFSYEQYF

d_gene: NA
v_gene: TRBV6-2/TRBV6-3
j_gene: TRBJ1-5
abundance: NA
CDR3nt: TGTGCCAGCACCCCCACAGGGTGGGACCAGCCCCAGCATTTT
CDR3aa: CASTPTGWDQPQHF

d_gene: TRBD1
v_gene: TRBV13
j_gene: TRBJ2-7
abundance: NA
CDR3nt: TGTGCCAGCAGCTTAGTGGGACAGGGGGTCGCGTGGGACGAGCAGTACTTC
CDR3aa: CASSLVGQGVAWDEQYF

d_gene: NA
v_gene: TRBV12-3/TRBV12-4
j_gene: TRBJ2-6
abundance: NA
CDR3nt: TGTGCCAGCAGTTCTTCAAGGGGCGTCCTGACTTTC
CDR3aa: CASSSSRGVLTF

d_gene: TRBD1
v_gene: TRBV27
j_gene: TRBJ1-2
abundance: NA
CDR3nt: TGTGCCAGCAGTTTATCGGGACAGGGATATGGCTACACCTTC
CDR3aa: CASSLSGQGYGYTF

d_gene: TRBD2
v_gene: TRBV4-2
j_gene: TRBJ2-2
abundance: once
CDR3nt: TGTGCCAGCAGCCAAGATCCCCTGACTAGCGGGGGTGCCGGTGGGGAGCTGTTTTTT
CDR3aa: CASSQDPLTSGGAGGELFF

d_gene: NA
v_gene: TRBV10-2
j_gene: TRBJ2-1
abundance: few
CDR3nt: TGCGCCAGCAGTGATCTATTGGCGGGTATTGAGCAGTTCTTC
CDR3aa: CASSDLLAGIEQFF

d_gene: NA
v_gene: TRBV19
j_gene: TRBJ1-2
abundance: NA
CDR3nt: TGTGCCAGTAGTAACGGGGACTATGGCTACACCTTC
CDR3aa: CASSNGDYGYTF

d_gene: NA
v_gene: TRBV7-8
j_gene: TRBJ2-6
abundance: NA
CDR3nt: TGTGCCAGCAGCTTAGACAGACGAAGCAGTTCTGGGGCCAACGTCCTGACTTTC
CDR3aa: CASSLDRRSSSGANVLTF

d_gene: TRBD1
v_gene: TRBV11-2
j_gene: TRBJ1-2
abundance: NA
CDR3nt: TGTGCCAGCAGCCCCCGGACAGGGGGGGCCCTAAATGGCTACACCTTC
CDR3aa: CASSPRTGGALNGYTF

d_gene: NA
v_gene: TRBV5-1
j_gene: TRBJ1-5
abundance: NA
CDR3nt: TGCGCCACCTCACAGGATCAGCCCCAGCATTTT
CDR3aa: CATSQDQPQHF